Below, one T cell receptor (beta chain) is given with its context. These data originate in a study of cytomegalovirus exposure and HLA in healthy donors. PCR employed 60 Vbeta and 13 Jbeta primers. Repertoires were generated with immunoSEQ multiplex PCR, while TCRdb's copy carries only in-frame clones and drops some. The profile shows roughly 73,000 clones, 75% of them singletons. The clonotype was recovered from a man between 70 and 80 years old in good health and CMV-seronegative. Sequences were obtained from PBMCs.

The CDR3 loop reads CASKMEGGHRHF. CDR3 in DNA: TGTGCCAGCAAGATGGAAGGAGGGCATCGCCACTTT. This chain joins TRBV28 and TRBJ1-6; D is undetermined. CDR1 MDHEN and CDR2 SYDVKM come from the germline V gene. V was clipped by 7 bases and J by 18 bases, with 19 bases between them. This CDR3 spans 12 amino acids. The whole variable domain, remainder taken from reference TRBV28 and TRBJ1-6, is DVKVTQSSRYLVKRTGEKVFLECVQDMDHENMFWYRQDPGLGLRLIYFSYDVKMKEKGDIPEGYSVSREKKERFSLILESASTNQTSMYLCASKMEGGHRHFGNGTRLTVT.